Listed below are T cell receptor beta chains from one sample, sequenced in a study of blood T cell repertoires in COVID-19. Profiled with immunoSEQ multiplex PCR; TCRdb holds only in-frame clones, not every one. The sample includes around 250,000 clones, about 88% of them seen just once. The sample was peripheral blood. The receptors originated from a woman in her forties who had recovered from COVID-19. The CDR3 runs from the conserved cysteine through the conserved F or W. A D gene is named only where the DNA matches it firmly. Clone size is not always given. Where it is, it says once, few, many or a class for expanded clones.

DNA	CDR3	V	J	size	D
TGTGCCAGCAGCTTAGACAGTCGCCACAATGAGCAGTTCTTC	CASSLDSRHNEQFF	TRBV7-9	TRBJ2-1	-	-
TGCAGCGTTGAAGATCCACGGACTATTCAGGAGACCCAGTACTTC	CSVEDPRTIQETQYF	TRBV29-1	TRBJ2-5	-	-
TGTGCCAGCAGTCGATGGGACAGGGTCACTGAAGCTTTCTTT	CASSRWDRVTEAFF	TRBV6-2/TRBV6-3	TRBJ1-1	-	TRBD1
TGCAGCGTGGTCATTCTAGCGGGAGTCAGCAGTGAGCAGTTCTTC	CSVVILAGVSSEQFF	TRBV29-1	TRBJ2-1	once	TRBD2
TGTGCCAGTAGTATAGCGCGGGATCAGCCCCAGCATTTT	CASSIARDQPQHF	TRBV19	TRBJ1-5	-	-
TGTGCCATCAGTGAGTCATCAGGACAGGGGAGCTATGGCTACACCTTC	CAISESSGQGSYGYTF	TRBV10-3	TRBJ1-2	once	TRBD1
TGTGCCAGCAGCTCGACCCTGACAGGGGTAGAGACCCAGTACTTC	CASSSTLTGVETQYF	TRBV11-2	TRBJ2-5	-	TRBD1
TGTGCCAGCAGCCATCGGGACAGGCTCTCCTACGAGCAGTACTTC	CASSHRDRLSYEQYF	TRBV3-1/TRBV3-2	TRBJ2-7	-	TRBD1
TGTGCCAGCAGCTTAGGACAGGACGTCTATGGCTACACCTTC	CASSLGQDVYGYTF	TRBV7-9	TRBJ1-2	-	-
TGTGCCAGCAGCTCGTACCAAGAGACCCAGTACTTC	CASSSYQETQYF	TRBV7-9	TRBJ2-5	-	-
TGCAGTGCTATACAGAACACTGAAGCTTTCTTT	CSAIQNTEAFF	TRBV20-1	TRBJ1-1	-	-
TGTGCCAGCAGTCCTCCAGGGGGCATAGGGACTGAAGCTTTCTTT	CASSPPGGIGTEAFF	TRBV6-5	TRBJ1-1	once	TRBD1
TGTGCCAGCAGTGGTTTCACAGGGAACACTGAAGCTTTCTTT	CASSGFTGNTEAFF	TRBV2	TRBJ1-1	-	-
TGTGCCAGCAGCCAAGACAGGTATGGCTACACCTTC	CASSQDRYGYTF	TRBV3-1/TRBV3-2	TRBJ1-2	-	-
TGTGCCAGCCGTCAACTAGCGGGAGTGATAGAGACCCAGTACTTC	CASRQLAGVIETQYF	TRBV27	TRBJ2-5	-	TRBD2
TGTGCCAGCTCTGGTGCTAGCGGGAGCTTTCGAAATGAGCAGTTCTTC	CASSGASGSFRNEQFF	TRBV3-1/TRBV3-2	TRBJ2-1	once	TRBD2
TGTGCCAGTAGTAATCGGGTAGATACTGAAGCTTTCTTT	CASSNRVDTEAFF	TRBV19	TRBJ1-1	-	-
TGTGCCAGCAGGACTGGGGGCGGAGAGACCCAGTACTTC	CASRTGGGETQYF	TRBV7-9	TRBJ2-5	-	-
TGTGCCAGCAGTTTGGATGGCGGGGCGAACACAGATACGCAGTATTTT	CASSLDGGANTDTQYF	TRBV2	TRBJ2-3	-	-
TGTGCCAGCAGCCCCCAGGGCTATGGTTCACCCCTCCACTTT	CASSPQGYGSPLHF	TRBV6-5	TRBJ1-6	-	-